The 23 T cell receptor beta chains below all came from one sample that was sequenced in a study of blood T cell repertoires in COVID-19. The table came from immunoSEQ multiplex PCR; TCRdb's copy has only in-frame clones and leaves some out. The sample contains under 350,000 clones, approximately 85% of which appear only once. Sequencing was done on a sample of peripheral blood. The source is a human donor in a cohort sampled during active COVID-19.

This clone was observed a few times. This rearrangement joins TRBV24-1 to TRBJ1-5, with 8 bases matching TRBD1. The CDR3 has 13 amino acids. Trimming took 7 bases from V and 6 from J; bases not matched to a gene: 4. Germline values: CDR1 KGHDR, CDR2 SFDVKD. CDR3 loop: CATSTGGGQPQHF. The CDR3 nucleotides are TGTGCCACCAGCACAGGGGGAGGTCAGCCCCAGCATTTT.

The chain combines TRBV29-1 with TRBJ1-2, with D possibly matching TRBD1 (5 bases). Germline assignment: CDR1 SQVTM and CDR2 ANQGSEA. The CDR3 extends over 15 amino acids. The germline V and J ends were trimmed by 6 bases and 4 bases, with 21 bases remaining between them. The CDR3 here is CSVEQGGVWSYGYTF. The DNA for the CDR3 is TGCAGCGTGGAGCAAGGAGGGGTTTGGAGCTATGGCTACACCTTC.

This chain connects TRBV7-3 to TRBJ2-3, with 8 bases fitting TRBD2. Per the germline V gene, CDR1 is SGHTA and CDR2 is FQGTGA. The CDR3 runs 16 residues. Losses at the gene ends were 1 base for V and 1 base for J; bases not matched to a gene: 4. CDR3 sequence reads: CASSLNPGGGTDTQYF. Written as DNA, the CDR3 is TGTGCCAGCAGCTTAAATCCCGGGGGGGGCACAGATACGCAGTATTTT.

The chain combines TRBV24-1 with TRBJ1-2, with TRBD1 matching over 11 bases. J lost 4 bases, V lost 4 bases, and 10 bases had no gene match. The CDR3 is 17 residues long. In germline, CDR1 is KGHDR, CDR2 SFDVKD. CDR3 sequence: CATSEGTGGVRGYGYTF. In DNA, the CDR3 is TGTGCCACCAGTGAGGGGACAGGGGGAGTTCGGGGCTATGGCTACACCTTC.

CDR3 in amino acids: CASSHQTGTEQYF. CDR3 nucleotide sequence: TGTGCCAGCAGTCACCAGACAGGGACCGAGCAGTACTTC. This rearrangement joins TRBV27 to TRBJ2-7, with 7 bases aligning to TRBD1. CDR1 is MNHEY, CDR2 SMNVEV, per germline (reference sequence). CDR3 length: 13 amino acids. The trim removed 5 bases at V and 6 bases at J, leaving 7 bases unmatched.

The rearrangement uses TRBV2 and TRBJ1-6, with 9 bases lining up with TRBD1. CDR1 SNHLY and CDR2 FYNNEI come from the germline V gene. V shed 6 bases, J shed 11 bases, and the junction held 14 bases outside the gene matches. The CDR3 sequence is 16 residues long. CDR3 amino acids: CASSDTGGGRGAPLHF. CDR3 in DNA: TGTGCCAGCAGCGACACAGGGGGCGGCCGGGGGGCACCCCTCCACTTT.

The chain uses TRBV10-3 and TRBJ2-7, with D possibly TRBD2 on 6 matching bases. The CDR3 has 13 amino acids. V was pared by 10 bases and J by 0 bases, with 13 bases between. Germline assignment: CDR1 ENHRY and CDR2 SYGVKD. CDR3 region: CATQLADSYEQYF. CDR3 sequence (DNA): TGTGCCACGCAGTTAGCGGACTCCTACGAGCAGTACTTC.

This chain uses TRBV24-1 with TRBJ1-5, with D perhaps TRBD1 (5 bases). V lost 3 bases and J lost 4, with 15 bases in between. CDR1 KGHDR and CDR2 SFDVKD come from the germline V gene. This CDR3 has 16 residues. For the CDR3, the DNA is TGTGCCACCAGTGATGGGGGGAAACGGGCAAATCAGCCCCAGCATTTT. This gives the protein CATSDGGKRANQPQHF.

V is TRBV5-6 and J is TRBJ1-2; D perhaps matches TRBD1 (5 bases). CDR1 is SGHDT and CDR2 is YYEEEE in the germline V gene. This CDR3 comprises 12 residues. V lost 4 bases and J lost 6, with 10 bases in between. This CDR3 reads CASSVQGNGYTF. The DNA of the CDR3 is TGTGCCAGCAGCGTCCAGGGAAATGGCTACACCTTC.

A remark on this clone: This sample includes further DNA sequences coding for the same CDR3. This chain uses TRBV12-3 or TRBV12-4 with TRBJ1-1, with D maybe TRBD1 (5 bases). The CDR3 totals 13 residues. V lost 5 bases to trimming and J lost 1 base, with 8 bases between them. The CDR3 DNA follows: TGTGCCAGCAGTCTAGGACAGAACACTGAAGCTTTCTTT. Amino acids: CASSLGQNTEAFF.

This chain links TRBV5-3 with TRBJ2-1; 7 bases are shared with TRBD1. TRBV5-3 is an ORF, and what it does is uncertain. The CDR3 loop spans 16 amino acids. V lost 1 base and J lost 0; bases outside the gene matches: 4. The DNA for the CDR3 is TGTGCCAGAAGCTTGAATAGGGACAGCTCCTACAATGAGCAGTTCTTC. As protein: CARSLNRDSSYNEQFF.

This chain links TRBV6-2 or TRBV6-3 with TRBJ1-6; 8 bases agree with TRBD1. V shed 4 bases, J shed 9 bases, and the junction held 2 bases outside the gene matches. The CDR3 spans 13 residues. Germline CDR1 and CDR2: MNHEY and SVGEGT. The CDR3 DNA follows: TGTGCCAGCAGTTCGGACAGGGTTTCACCCCTCCACTTT. Translated, it gives CASSSDRVSPLHF.

This clone has more than one count but fewer than ten. CDR3 DNA sequence: TGTGCCTGGAGTGTATCGTCGAGTCAGCCCCAGCATTTT. This sequence encodes CAWSVSSSQPQHF. This sequence joins TRBV30 and TRBJ1-5; D is uncertain. Germline V gives CDR1 GTSNPN, CDR2 SVGIG (reference sequence). The V gene lost 0 bases and the J gene lost 6 bases, with 9 bases spanning the gap. The CDR3 spans 13 residues. Variable domain in full (rest from reference TRBV30 and TRBJ1-5): SQTIHQWPATLVQPVGSPLSLECTVEGTSNPNLYWYRQAAGRGLQLLFYSVGIGQISSEVPQNLSASRPQDRQFILSSKKLLLSDSGFYLCAWSVSSSQPQHFGDGTRLSIL.

The chain is built from TRBV7-3 and TRBJ1-2; D uncertain. CDR1 and CDR2 (germline): SGHTA, FQGTGA. The CDR3 has 16 residues. Trimming left V 4 bases short and J 4 bases short, with 19 bases between. The CDR3 DNA is TGTGCCAGCAGCTCCCAGCCCGGGATCGGTGGCTATGGCTACACCTTC. Translated: CASSSQPGIGGYGYTF.

The chain carries TRBV6-5 and TRBJ1-5; a weak D match, TRBD1 (6 bases). The CDR3 runs 12 residues. Germline V lookup: CDR1 MNHEY, CDR2 SVGAGI. The V end was cut by 5 bases, the J end by 7 bases, with 9 bases between. CDR3 region: CASSQGSQPQHF. The CDR3 DNA reads as TGTGCCAGCAGTCAGGGGAGCCAGCCCCAGCATTTT.

The chain carries TRBV9 and TRBJ1-1; 9 nucleotides align to TRBD1. The junction had 12 bases not matched to a gene; V was cut back by 0 bases and J by 0 bases. Per the germline V gene, CDR1 is SGDLS and CDR2 is YYNGEE. This CDR3 is built from 19 residues. The CDR3 DNA sequence: TGTGCCAGCAGCGTAGAGTCGGGACAGGGTTCTCCTATGAACACTGAAGCTTTCTTT. As protein: CASSVESGQGSPMNTEAFF.

The chain is built from TRBV19 and TRBJ1-1; no clear D gene. The CDR3 has 12 amino acids. The germline CDR1 and CDR2 sequences are LNHDA and SQIVND (reference sequence). The ends were cut back, 5 bases at V and 8 bases at J, with 12 bases in the middle. The CDR3 nucleotides are TGTGCCAGTAGTTTAGGGCCCGCAGAAGCTTTCTTT. This translates into CASSLGPAEAFF. Variable domain in full (rest from reference TRBV19 and TRBJ1-1): DGGITQSPKYLFRKEGQNVTLSCEQNLNHDAMYWYRQDPGQGLRLIYYSQIVNDFQKGDIAEGYSVSREKKESFPLTVTSAQKNPTAFYLCASSLGPAEAFFGQGTRLTVV.

V is TRBV18 and J is TRBJ2-1; D uncertain. The CDR3 is 15 residues long. The germline gives CDR1 KGHSH, CDR2 LQKENI. V lost 5 bases to trimming and J lost 0 bases, with 11 bases between them. The CDR3 DNA reads TGTGCCAGCTCATCTAACAGAGACTCCTACAATGAGCAGTTCTTC. It is translated as CASSSNRDSYNEQFF.

This sequence joins TRBV21-1 and TRBJ2-3; the listed D gene, TRBD1, was not tested against the DNA. TRBV21-1 is termed a pseudogene. This CDR3 contains 13 residues. In nucleotides, the CDR3 is TGTGCCAAGGACAGGGGAAGCACAGATACGCAGTATTTT. It encodes CAKDRGSTDTQYF.

This clone was counted a few times. V usage is TRBV14 and J usage is TRBJ1-1, with D perhaps matching TRBD1 (5 bases). Trimming removed 1 base at V and 1 base at J, with 13 bases between. In germline, CDR1 is SGHDN, CDR2 FVKESK. The CDR3 is made up of 16 amino acids. CDR3 sequence: CASSQVGLGENTEAFF. CDR3 DNA: TGTGCCAGCAGCCAAGTGGGGCTAGGGGAGAACACTGAAGCTTTCTTT. The entire variable domain, with the rest obtained from reference TRBV14 and TRBJ1-1, is as follows: EAGVTQFPSHSVIEKGQTVTLRCDPISGHDNLYWYRRVMGKEIKFLLHFVKESKQDESGMPNNRFLAERTGGTYSTLKVQPAELEDSGVYFCASSQVGLGENTEAFFGQGTRLTVV.

The CDR3 spells CASSSPYRRGEAFF. CDR3 in DNA: TGTGCCAGCAGTTCCCCCTACAGGCGGGGTGAGGCTTTCTTT. The chain has TRBV6-5 and TRBJ1-1; D is possibly TRBD1 (5 bases). The CDR3 runs to 14 residues. Between the trimmed V and J ends, which lost 4 bases and 11 bases, there was a span of 20 bases. In germline, CDR1 is MNHEY, CDR2 SVGAGI.

The chain uses TRBV3-1 (or the pseudogene TRBV3-2) and TRBJ1-2; D is possibly TRBD1 (6 bases). CDR3 length: 14 residues. The V end lost 6 bases, the J end lost 0 bases, and 11 bases lay between the germline ends. Germline V lookup: CDR1 LGHDT, CDR2 YNNKEL (reference sequence). DNA of the CDR3: TGTGCCAGCAGTAGGACAGAAGCTAACTATGGCTACACCTTC. Protein sequence: CASSRTEANYGYTF.

This sequence joins TRBV24-1 and TRBJ1-5; maybe TRBD1 (5 bases). V was pared by 6 bases and J by 4 bases, with 9 bases between. Germline CDR1 reads KGHDR; CDR2 reads SFDVKD. This CDR3 has 13 residues. The CDR3 region is CATSRGFNQPQHF. The CDR3 DNA sequence: TGTGCCACCAGTAGGGGTTTTAATCAGCCCCAGCATTTT.